Listed here are 6 T cell receptor beta chains from one sample, sequenced in a study of lymphopenia after photon versus proton radiotherapy. Profiling relied on immunoSEQ multiplex PCR, and the TCRdb table lists in-frame clones only, not all of them. The sample contains some 38,000 clones, 90% to 95% of which appear only once. Sequenced here: peripheral blood, sampled from a patient treated with photon-based radiotherapy. All receptors derive from a man aged 60-69 years with cholangiocarcinoma.

V usage is TRBV19 and J usage is TRBJ2-5; the D call may be TRBD1 or TRBD2 (5 bases each). The CDR3 sequence is 13 residues long. Trimming removed 7 bases from V and 2 bases from J, with 11 bases in between. Germline CDR1 and CDR2: LNHDA and SQIVND (reference sequence). The DNA of the CDR3 is TGTGCCAGTACTAGGGACCCACAAGAGACCCAGTACTTC. Protein sequence: CASTRDPQETQYF.

The chain carries TRBV4-1 and TRBJ2-3, with 7 bases matching TRBD1. The germline CDR1 and CDR2 sequences are MGHRA and YSYEKL. V gave up 0 bases and J gave up 8 bases; unmatched junction bases: 14. CDR3 size: 17 residues. The CDR3 nucleotides are TGCGCCAGCAGCCAAGATTATGTACAGGGGCGAACGGGTACGCAGTATTTT. Translated, it gives CASSQDYVQGRTGTQYF.

This clone has only one observation. This chain joins TRBV2 and TRBJ2-5; the D gene could be TRBD1 or TRBD2 (5 bases each). There are 14 residues in the CDR3. Germline V CDR1 and CDR2: SNHLY, FYNNEI. Between the trimmed V and J ends, which lost 3 bases and 7 bases, there was a span of 15 bases. Here the CDR3 DNA reads TGTGCCAGCAGTGAGAGGGTCGACAGCGGGACCCAGTACTTC. Translation gives CASSERVDSGTQYF.

The rearrangement uses TRBV5-4 and TRBJ2-2; 8 bases map to TRBD1. The ends lost 4 bases at V and 3 bases at J; junction bases unmatched: 8. Germline assignment: CDR1 SGHNT and CDR2 YYREEE (reference sequence). CDR3 length: 16 residues. Written as DNA, the CDR3 is TGTGCCAGCAGCCCTAAGGACAGGGTGGACACCGGGGAGCTGTTTTTT. It encodes CASSPKDRVDTGELFF.

The chain couples TRBV5-1 to TRBJ1-6; D is ambiguous. The CDR3 has 16 residues. Germline V lookup: CDR1 SGHRS, CDR2 YFSETQ. V was trimmed by 0 bases and J by 0 bases, leaving 7 bases between them. The CDR3, as DNA: TGCGCCAGCAGCTTGGTGGGGAGCTCCTATAATTCACCCCTCCACTTT. As protein: CASSLVGSSYNSPLHF.

The CDR3 is CASSRVETTGELFF. The CDR3 DNA is TGTGCCAGCAGCCGAGTAGAGACCACCGGGGAGCTGTTTTTT. The chain links TRBV9 to TRBJ2-2; D is unresolved. Trimming shortened V by 4 bases and J by 4 bases, and 11 bases separated the two germline ends. This CDR3 has 14 amino acids. Per the germline V gene, CDR1 is SGDLS and CDR2 is YYNGEE.